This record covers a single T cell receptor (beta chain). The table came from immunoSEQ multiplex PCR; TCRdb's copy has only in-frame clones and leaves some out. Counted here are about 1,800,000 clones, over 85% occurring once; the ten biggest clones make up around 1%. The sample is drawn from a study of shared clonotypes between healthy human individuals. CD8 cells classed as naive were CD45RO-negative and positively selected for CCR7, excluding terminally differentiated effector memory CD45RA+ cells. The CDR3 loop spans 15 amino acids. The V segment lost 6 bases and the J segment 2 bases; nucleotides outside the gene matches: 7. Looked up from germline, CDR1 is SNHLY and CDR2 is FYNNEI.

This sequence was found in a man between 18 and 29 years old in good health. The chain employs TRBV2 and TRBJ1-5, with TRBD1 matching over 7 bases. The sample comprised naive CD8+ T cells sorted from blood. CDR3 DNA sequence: TGTGCCAGCAGCGAGCAGGGGGTTGGCAATCAGCCCCAGCATTTT. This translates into CASSEQGVGNQPQHF.